This T cell receptor (beta chain) was documented in a study of blood T cell repertoires in COVID-19. Study at large: Collection of acute and convalescent COVID-19 samples took place in the United States, Italy and Spain.

Trimming shortened V by 3 bases and J by 5 bases, and 16 bases separated the two germline ends. There are 15 residues in the CDR3. Germline values: CDR1 MGHRA, CDR2 YSYEKL. Participants were aged about 18 to 90 years from about two dozen US areas. Data came from immunoSEQ multiplex PCR; TCRdb stores just in-frame clones and leaves some out. The sample carries about 200,000 clones, 85% to 90% recorded once. The specimen sequenced was PBMCs or T cells enriched from blood (not recorded which). J is TRBJ1-1 and V is TRBV4-1, with a tentative D call TRBD1 (5 bases). This receptor was obtained from a woman aged 40 to 50 with acute COVID-19. The CDR3 DNA is TGCGCCAGCAGCCACGGTCCTGAGAAGGGGACTGAAGCTTTCTTT. Amino acids: CASSHGPEKGTEAFF.